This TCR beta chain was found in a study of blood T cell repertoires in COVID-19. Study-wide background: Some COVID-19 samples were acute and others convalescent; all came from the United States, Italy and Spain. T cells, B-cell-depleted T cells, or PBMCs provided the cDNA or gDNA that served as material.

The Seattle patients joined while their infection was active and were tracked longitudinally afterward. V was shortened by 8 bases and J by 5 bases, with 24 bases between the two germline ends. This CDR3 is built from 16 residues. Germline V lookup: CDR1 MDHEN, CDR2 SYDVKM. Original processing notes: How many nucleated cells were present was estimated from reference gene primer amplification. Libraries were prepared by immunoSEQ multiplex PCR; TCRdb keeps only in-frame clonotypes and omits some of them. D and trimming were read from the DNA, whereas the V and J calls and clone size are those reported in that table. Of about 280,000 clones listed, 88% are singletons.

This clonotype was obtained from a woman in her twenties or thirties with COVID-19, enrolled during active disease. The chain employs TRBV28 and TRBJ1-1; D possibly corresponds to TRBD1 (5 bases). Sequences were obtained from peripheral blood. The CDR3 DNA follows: TGTGCCAGCGGACCTTGGGGGGAATCCCAATGGACTGAAGCTTTCTTT. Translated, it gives CASGPWGESQWTEAFF.